This T cell receptor beta chain was obtained from a study (dated by TCRdb to 2014 to 2015). With regard to the full study: The study examined whether tumor-infiltrating Tregs in breast cancer are drawn from blood Tregs or arise in situ by conversion from other CD4+ T cell subsets.

Amplification of full-length TCR variable regions was done by 5' RACE PCR using constant-region reverse primers, and this step was followed by semi-nested PCR with Nested Universal Primer A. Using the ReliaPrep RNA Cell Miniprep System, total RNA was extracted, and the SMARTer RACE 5'/3' Kit was then used to reverse transcribe the RNA into 5'RACE-ready cDNA. Multiplex adaptors were used to barcode full-length TCR alpha and beta libraries, and the barcoded libraries were sequenced on an Illumina MiSeq. On the authors' methods: Sequencing data were pooled across the five patients for each of nine subset-tissue groups and compared by unsupervised clustering of TCR gene usage. Repertoire similarity was calculated with the Morisita-Horn index, weighting shared sequences by their contribution to each repertoire. The public reads were reanalyzed by TCRdb: fastp trimming at Q25, MiXCR alignment, in-frame beta chains only. Rows are combined by CDR3 protein, so each entry shows the most common genes and DNA. TCRdb, not the original authors, processed these V and J calls. For this sample there are some 6,000 distinct CDR3 sequences; 55% to 60% appear just once. The ten most abundant clones make up 4.1% of the sample.

The memory CD4+ T cell population was isolated based on a CD4+CD45RO+CD25- phenotype. Tregs, naive and memory CD4+ T cells from tumor, blood and ipsilateral draining lymph nodes of a few breast cancer patients underwent full-length TCR alpha and beta sequencing. Tumor tissue and lymph nodes obtained from ipsilateral axillary dissection were perfused with PBS, minced and then digested with collagenase I and hyaluronidase. Sorted cell populations were confirmed by FACS to exceed 90% purity. This clonotype was seen only a few times. Which antigen it targets is not known. Base qualities are not at hand, and no much larger clone is one base apart. On the study overall, not on this receptor specifically: The greatest overlap of tumor-infiltrating Treg TCR alpha and beta sequences was with tumor naive CD4+ T cells, followed next by blood naive CD4+ T cells. Tumor memory CD4+ T cell TCR gene usage clustered with blood and lymph node memory CD4+ cells and lymph node naive CD4+ cells. Rather than covering whole repertoires, validation in the larger cohort was restricted to a single TCR beta V-J rearrangement.

Sequenced sample: tumor-infiltrating memory CD4+ T cells sorted from the breast tumor. The cell subset or site tag for this specimen amounts to: memory CD4+ T cells, CD4+CD45RO+CD25-. This clonotype originated in a female donor with breast cancer.

The CDR3 protein sequence reads: CASSLAGTSGETQYF. The DNA reads TGCGCCAGCAGCTTGGCCGGGACTAGTGGTGAGACCCAGTACTTC. The rearrangement combines TRBV5-1 with TRBJ2-5, with 8 bases in between that match TRBD2. There are 15 amino acids in the CDR3, from cysteine to phenylalanine inclusive. The retained sequence is limited to the CDR3, 45 bases, with the frame set at the first base. V loses 0 bases at its end and J loses 5 bases; junction bases beyond the gene matches: 6. The germline V gene yields SGHRS for CDR1 and YFSETQ for CDR2.